The clone carrying this T cell receptor beta chain was seen only once. TCR-alpha and TCR-beta chains were sequenced unpaired. Measured with immunoSEQ multiplex PCR; TCRdb has only the in-frame clones, and not every one. The data hold approximately 100,000 clones, with roughly 93% observed a single time. Germline assignment: CDR1 PRHDT and CDR2 FYEKMQ (reference sequence). The CDR3 is 13 amino acids. V was trimmed by 2 bases and J by 1 base, leaving 5 bases between them. The data derive from a study of T cells in tuberculosis. Study context: The T cells targeted glucose monomycolate, a mycobacterial lipid, via CD1B.

Thawed, overnight-rested PBMC were stained with GMM-loaded CD1B tetramer, viability dye and anti-CD3, then sorted. The lipid loaded on the CD1B tetramers was C32 glucose monomycolate from Rhodococcus equi. The chain combines TRBV13 with TRBJ1-1, with D perhaps matching TRBD1 (5 bases). Material: CD1b-GMM tetramer-negative cells sorted from PBMCs. The sequence came from an adult woman with latent tuberculosis. CDR3 region: CASSLQGNTEAFF. The CDR3 nucleotides are TGTGCCAGCAGCTTACAGGGGAACACTGAAGCTTTCTTT. Filled out from reference TRBV13 and TRBJ1-1, the complete variable domain reads AAGVIQSPRHLIKEKRETATLKCYPIPRHDTVYWYQQGPGQDPQFLISFYEKMQSDKGSIPDRFSAQQFSDYHSELNMSSLELGDSALYFCASSLQGNTEAFFGQGTRLTVV.